The 5 T cell receptor beta chains presented below share a single source sample, sequenced in a study of T cells in Graves' hyperthyroidism and ophthalmopathy. Authors of the study amplified TCR beta CDR3 regions from RNA transcripts. The primer set for the first-round RT-PCR of the TCR CDR3 was HTBI. TCRdb recomputed calls from the multiplex PCR reads with MiXCR, one row per CDR3 protein. The sample has about 840,000 distinct CDR3 sequences, roughly 40% seen once; the top ten hold approximately 8.7%. What was sequenced was blood. The receptors here all came from a man younger than 30 with Graves' hyperthyroidism.

This clonotype has more than one count but fewer than ten. This chain joins TRBV5-1 and TRBJ2-2; D tentatively fits TRBD1 or TRBD2 (5 bases each). There are 15 residues in the CDR3. Germline CDR1 and CDR2: SGHRS and YFSETQ. Trimming removed 4 bases at V and 6 bases at J, with 16 bases between. CDR3 amino acids: CASSPPGQVAGELFF. CDR3 sequence (DNA): TGCGCCAGCAGCCCCCCGGGGCAGGTTGCCGGGGAGCTGTTTTTT.

The chain employs TRBV7-9 and TRBJ2-1; D is perhaps TRBD1 or TRBD2 (5 bases each). This CDR3 is built from 14 residues. CDR1 is SEHNR and CDR2 is FQNEAQ in the germline V gene (reference sequence). V was cut by 7 bases and J by 5 bases, with 15 bases left in between. The CDR3 reads CASITGTDHNEQFF. The CDR3 DNA follows: TGTGCCAGCATCACCGGGACGGACCACAATGAGCAGTTCTTC.

Details on this clonotype: The junction shows a germline mismatch at one end, possibly a read error. This chain joins TRBV10-3 and TRBJ2-6, with a tentative D call TRBD2 (5 bases). The CDR3 runs 16 residues. CDR1 is ENHRY, CDR2 SYGVKD, per germline. CDR3 region: CASSFRGSSGANVLTF. Here the CDR3 DNA reads TGTGCCAGCAGTTTCCGGGGAAGCTCTGGGGCCAACGTCCTGACTTTC.

This clonotype has a count of ten or more. This chain uses TRBV10-2 with TRBJ1-4; D uncertain. From germline, CDR1 is WSHSY and CDR2 SAAADI. The CDR3 has 13 amino acids. V was trimmed by 6 bases and J by 8 bases, leaving 13 bases between them. In DNA form, the CDR3 reads TGCGCCAGCAGAGGCAGTCCAAGGGAAAAACTGTTTTTT. Translation: CASRGSPREKLFF.

This clonotype has only one observation. Sequence at one end of the junction differs from germline and may be a read error. The chain combines TRBV4-1 with TRBJ1-2, with D tentatively TRBD1 (5 bases). The germline V gene encodes CDR1 MGHRA and CDR2 YSYEKL. This CDR3 contains 16 residues. The CDR3 sequence is CASSQEVRAWNYDYTF. In DNA form, the CDR3 reads TGCGCCAGCAGCCAAGAAGTCAGGGCCTGGAACTATGACTACACCTTC.